This T cell receptor (beta chain) was sequenced for a study of Graves' ophthalmopathy and Graves' hyperthyroidism. This clonotype was recorded only once. This CDR3 fails to terminate in the conserved phenylalanine or tryptophan, so it likely reflects a read error. Germline assignment: CDR1 SEHNR and CDR2 FQNEAQ (reference sequence). The CDR3 runs to 15 residues. V lost 3 bases, J lost 2 bases, and 14 bases lay in between. Amplified material comprised TCR beta CDR3 regions derived from RNA transcripts. Scientists carried out first-round RT-PCR using HTBI primers and then a second-round multiplex PCR. One entry per CDR3 protein results from TCRdb running MiXCR on the multiplex PCR reads. The table records about 700,000 distinct CDR3 sequences, around 40% of them present only once. A diagnosis was made from clinical symptoms together with serum thyroxine, TRAb, thyroid ultrasound and orbital computed tomography.

V usage is TRBV7-9 and J usage is TRBJ2-7, with a possible D match to TRBD1 (5 bases). This sequence originates from an adult man with Graves' ophthalmopathy. Sequenced material: peripheral blood. The CDR3 coding sequence is TGTGCCAGCAGCTTGGGGCACTTGAGAGCCTACGAGCAGTACCTC. Encoded protein: CASSLGHLRAYEQYL.